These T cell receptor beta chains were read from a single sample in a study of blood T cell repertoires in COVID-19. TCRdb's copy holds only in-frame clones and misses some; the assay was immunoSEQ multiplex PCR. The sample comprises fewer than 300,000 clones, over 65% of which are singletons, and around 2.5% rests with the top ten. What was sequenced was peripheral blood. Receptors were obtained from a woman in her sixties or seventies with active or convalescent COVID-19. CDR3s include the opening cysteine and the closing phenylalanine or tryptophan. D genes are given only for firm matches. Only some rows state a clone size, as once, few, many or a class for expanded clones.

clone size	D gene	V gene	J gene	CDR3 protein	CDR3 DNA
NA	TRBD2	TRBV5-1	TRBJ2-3	CASSFSGGQDTQYF	TGCGCCAGCAGCTTTAGCGGGGGGCAGGATACGCAGTATTTT
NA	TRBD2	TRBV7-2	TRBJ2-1	CASRTSGRARGSYNEQFF	TGTGCCAGCAGGACTAGCGGGAGAGCCAGGGGATCCTACAATGAGCAGTTCTTC
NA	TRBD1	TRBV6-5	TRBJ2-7	CATGRTGGSDEQYF	TGTGCCACCGGCCGGACAGGGGGCTCCGACGAGCAGTACTTC
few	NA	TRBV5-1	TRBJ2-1	CASSLGVLSSYNEQFF	TGCGCCAGCAGCTTGGGAGTCCTTAGCTCCTACAATGAGCAGTTCTTC
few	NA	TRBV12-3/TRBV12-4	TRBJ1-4	CASSYSEKLFF	TGTGCCAGCAGTTACAGCGAAAAACTGTTTTTT
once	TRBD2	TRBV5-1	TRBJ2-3	CASSPGIAGGDTDTQYF	TGCGCCAGCAGCCCGGGGATAGCGGGGGGGGACACAGATACGCAGTATTTT
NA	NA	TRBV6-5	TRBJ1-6	CASTVLSSYNSPLHF	TGTGCCAGCACTGTACTGAGCTCCTATAATTCACCCCTCCACTTT
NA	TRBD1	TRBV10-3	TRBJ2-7	CAISVQGASLEQYF	TGTGCCATCAGTGTTCAGGGGGCAAGTCTCGAGCAGTACTTC
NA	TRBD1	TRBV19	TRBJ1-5	CASSLGGDQPQHF	TGTGCCAGTAGTTTAGGGGGCGACCAGCCCCAGCATTTT
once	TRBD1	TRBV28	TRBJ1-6	CASSSRDREHF	TGTGCCAGCAGTTCCCGGGACAGGGAACACTTT
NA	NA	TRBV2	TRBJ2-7	CASRGGTYEQYF	TGTGCCAGCCGCGGGGGCACCTACGAGCAGTACTTC
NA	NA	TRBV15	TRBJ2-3	CATSRDRRGSADTQYF	TGTGCCACCAGCAGAGATCGACGAGGGAGCGCAGATACGCAGTATTTT
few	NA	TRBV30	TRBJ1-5	CAWSLTDQPQHF	TGTGCCTGGTCGCTTACGGATCAGCCCCAGCATTTT
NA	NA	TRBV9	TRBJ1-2	CASRVGGGVGFYGYTF	TGTGCCAGCAGGGTAGGCGGGGGCGTGGGCTTCTATGGCTACACCTTC
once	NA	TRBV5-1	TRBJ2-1	CASSLVGTPSYNEQFF	TGCGCCAGCAGCTTGGTCGGGACTCCTTCCTACAATGAGCAGTTCTTC
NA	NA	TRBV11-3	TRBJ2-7	CASSLGTVGEQYF	TGTGCCAGCAGCTTAGGGACAGTTGGGGAGCAGTACTTC
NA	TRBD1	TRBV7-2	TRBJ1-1	CASSLDVERTGSPYEAFF	TGTGCCAGCAGCTTAGATGTCGAGAGGACAGGGTCCCCCTATGAAGCTTTCTTT
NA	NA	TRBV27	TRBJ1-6	CASSSAGRNSPLHF	TGTGCCAGCAGTTCTGCAGGGAGGAATTCACCCCTCCACTTT
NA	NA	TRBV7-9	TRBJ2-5	CASSLNGEETQYF	TGTGCCAGCAGCTTAAACGGGGAAGAGACCCAGTACTTC
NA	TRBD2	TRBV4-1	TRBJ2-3	CASSTSVTSTDTQYF	TGCGCCAGCAGTACTAGCGTTACTAGCACAGATACGCAGTATTTT
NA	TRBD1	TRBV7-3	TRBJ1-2	CASSFQSGTGGVDGYTF	TGTGCCAGCAGCTTCCAATCCGGGACAGGGGGCGTTGATGGCTACACCTTC
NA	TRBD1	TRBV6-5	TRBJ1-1	CASRDRTGVSEAFF	TGTGCCAGCAGGGACAGGACCGGGGTCTCTGAAGCTTTCTTT
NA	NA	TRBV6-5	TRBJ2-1	CASTSGGSSYNEQFF	TGTGCCAGCACATCTGGGGGGAGCTCCTACAATGAGCAGTTCTTC
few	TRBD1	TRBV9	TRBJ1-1	CASSEGQGAQDTEAFF	TGTGCCAGCAGTGAGGGACAGGGGGCGCAAGACACTGAAGCTTTCTTT
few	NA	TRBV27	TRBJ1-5	CASSLGTHNSNQPQHF	TGTGCCAGCAGCCTTGGGACTCATAATAGCAATCAGCCCCAGCATTTT
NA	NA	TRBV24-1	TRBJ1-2	CATSDPRTIQLPNYGYTF	TGTGCCACCAGTGATCCGCGGACAATCCAACTTCCTAACTATGGCTACACCTTC
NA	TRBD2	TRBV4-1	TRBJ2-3	CASSQGGAGGGTDTQYF	TGCGCCAGCAGCCAAGGAGGAGCGGGAGGGGGCACAGATACGCAGTATTTT
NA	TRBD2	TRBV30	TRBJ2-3	CAWSSGLAGADTQYF	TGTGCCTGGAGTTCGGGGCTAGCGGGAGCAGATACGCAGTATTTT